Described below is a single TCR beta chain sequence and its context. The antigen remains undetermined. Repertoires were generated with immunoSEQ multiplex PCR, while TCRdb's copy carries only in-frame clones and drops some. This sample has around 86,000 clones; around 90% occur once, and the top ten carry approximately 9.1%. This specimen comes from a study of T cell responses to AZD1222 COVID-19 vaccine. Study-level background: Both about-4-week and about-12-week second-dose recipients were combined. Study-wide results and limits: Nearly half of unique spike-specific TCRs reportedly avoided B.1.351 and B.1.1.7 mutated regions.

CDR3 length: 18 residues. V dropped 4 bases and J dropped 3 bases, with 24 bases sitting between them. Germline values: CDR1 SGHAT, CDR2 FQNNGV. This sequence was found in an adult in good health. Sequenced here: peripheral blood, sampled on day 0 of AZD1222 vaccination. This chain uses TRBV11-2 with TRBJ1-1; D perhaps matches TRBD1 (6 bases). CDR3 in amino acids: CASSSVVGGLVWDTEAFF. The CDR3 bases are TGTGCCAGCAGCTCCGTGGTTGGGGGGCTTGTTTGGGACACTGAAGCTTTCTTT.